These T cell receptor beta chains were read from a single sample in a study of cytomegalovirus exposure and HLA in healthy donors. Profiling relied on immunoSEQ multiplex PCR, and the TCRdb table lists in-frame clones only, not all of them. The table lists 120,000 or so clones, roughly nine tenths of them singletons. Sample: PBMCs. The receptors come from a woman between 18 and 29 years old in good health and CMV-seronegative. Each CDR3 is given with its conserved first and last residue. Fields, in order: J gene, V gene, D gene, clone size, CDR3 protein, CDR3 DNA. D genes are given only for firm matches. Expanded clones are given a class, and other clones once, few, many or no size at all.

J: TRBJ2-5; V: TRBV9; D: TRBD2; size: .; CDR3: CASSAGLVGETQYF; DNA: TGTGCCAGCAGCGCCGGACTAGTCGGCGAGACCCAGTACTTC
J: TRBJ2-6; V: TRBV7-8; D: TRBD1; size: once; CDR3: CAGRDSNSGANVLTF; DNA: TGTGCCGGCCGGGACAGCAACTCTGGGGCCAACGTCCTGACTTTC
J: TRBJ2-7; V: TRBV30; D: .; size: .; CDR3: CAWSLRNEQYF; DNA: TGTGCCTGGAGTCTCAGGAACGAGCAGTACTTC
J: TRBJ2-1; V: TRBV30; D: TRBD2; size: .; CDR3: CAWSGTSAYNEQFF; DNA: TGTGCCTGGAGTGGGACTAGCGCCTACAATGAGCAGTTCTTC
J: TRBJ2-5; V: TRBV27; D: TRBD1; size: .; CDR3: CASSPPPGQGEETQYF; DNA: TGTGCCAGCAGCCCACCGCCCGGACAGGGGGAGGAGACCCAGTACTTC
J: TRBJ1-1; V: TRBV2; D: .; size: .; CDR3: CASSEWGENTEAFF; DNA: TGTGCCAGCAGTGAATGGGGGGAGAACACTGAAGCTTTCTTT
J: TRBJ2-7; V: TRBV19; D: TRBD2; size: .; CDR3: CASSIGPLLAGAHEQYF; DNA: TGTGCCAGTAGTATAGGCCCCCTGCTAGCGGGAGCCCACGAGCAGTACTTC
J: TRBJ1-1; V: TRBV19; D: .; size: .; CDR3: CASSIGSSSEAFF; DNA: TGTGCCAGTAGTATCGGTTCGAGTTCTGAAGCTTTCTTT
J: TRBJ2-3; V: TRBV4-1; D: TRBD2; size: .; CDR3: CASSQDGLAGGLGGSDTQYF; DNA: TGCGCCAGCAGCCAAGACGGACTAGCGGGGGGCCTGGGGGGTTCAGATACGCAGTATTTT
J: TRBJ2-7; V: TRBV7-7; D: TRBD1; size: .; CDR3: CASSIQPPGQGRGEQYF; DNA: TGTGCCAGCAGCATCCAACCCCCGGGACAGGGGAGAGGCGAGCAGTACTTC
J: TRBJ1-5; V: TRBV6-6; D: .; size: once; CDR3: CASSPQEAQHF; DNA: TGTGCCAGCAGTCCCCAGGAGGCCCAGCATTTT
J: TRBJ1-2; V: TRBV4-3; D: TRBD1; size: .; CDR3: CASSRGDSSNGYTF; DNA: TGCGCCAGCAGCCGGGGGGACAGTAGTAATGGCTACACCTTC
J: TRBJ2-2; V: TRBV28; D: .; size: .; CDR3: CASSGAGLTGELFF; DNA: TGTGCCAGCAGTGGAGCGGGTCTTACCGGGGAGCTGTTTTTT
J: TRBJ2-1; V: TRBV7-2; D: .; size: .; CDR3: CASSAPTRSKEQFF; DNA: TGTGCCAGCAGCGCCCCCACTAGATCTAAGGAGCAGTTCTTC
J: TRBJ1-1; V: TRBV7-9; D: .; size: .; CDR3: CASSLAGQGGAEAFF; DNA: TGTGCCAGCAGCTTAGCTGGGCAGGGTGGGGCTGAAGCTTTCTTT
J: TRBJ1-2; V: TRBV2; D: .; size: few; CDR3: CASSVQNREDGYTF; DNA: TGTGCCAGCAGTGTTCAGAACAGGGAAGATGGCTACACCTTC
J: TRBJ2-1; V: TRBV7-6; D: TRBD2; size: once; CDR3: CASSFLTGDYYNEQFF; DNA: TGTGCCAGCAGCTTTCTAACCGGGGACTATTACAATGAGCAGTTCTTC
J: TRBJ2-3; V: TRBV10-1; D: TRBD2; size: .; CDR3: CASSESPGGPTDTQYF; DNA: TGCGCCAGCAGTGAGTCGCCGGGAGGCCCCACAGATACGCAGTATTTT
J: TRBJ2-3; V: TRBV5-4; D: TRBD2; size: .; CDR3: CASSLQREVADTQYF; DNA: TGTGCCAGCAGCTTACAACGGGAGGTGGCAGATACGCAGTATTTT
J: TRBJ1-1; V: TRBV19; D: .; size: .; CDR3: CASSGSIHTEAFF; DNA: TGTGCCAGTAGTGGGAGTATTCACACTGAAGCTTTCTTT
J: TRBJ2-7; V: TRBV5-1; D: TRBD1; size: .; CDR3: CASKGTGVNEQYF; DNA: TGCGCCAGCAAGGGTACAGGGGTCAACGAGCAGTACTTC
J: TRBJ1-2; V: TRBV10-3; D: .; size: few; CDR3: CAISELQSYGYTF; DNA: TGTGCCATCAGTGAACTTCAAAGCTATGGCTACACCTTC
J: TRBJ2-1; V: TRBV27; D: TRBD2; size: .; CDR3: CASSYIGTSGTEQFF; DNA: TGTGCCAGCAGTTATATCGGGACTAGCGGGACTGAGCAGTTCTTC
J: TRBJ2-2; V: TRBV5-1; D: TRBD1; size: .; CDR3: CASSLQGDTGELFF; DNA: TGCGCCAGCAGCTTACAGGGGGACACCGGGGAGCTGTTTTTT
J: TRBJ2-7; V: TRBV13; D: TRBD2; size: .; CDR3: CASSPGLAGSYEQYF; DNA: TGTGCCAGCAGCCCAGGACTAGCGGGATCGTACGAGCAGTACTTC
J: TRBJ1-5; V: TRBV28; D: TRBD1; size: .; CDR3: CASTRQGGQPQHF; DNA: TGTGCCAGCACCCGACAGGGCGGTCAGCCCCAGCATTTT
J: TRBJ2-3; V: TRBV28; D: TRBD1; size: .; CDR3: CASSYGQDAPDTQYF; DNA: TGTGCCAGCAGCTATGGACAGGACGCACCAGATACGCAGTATTTT
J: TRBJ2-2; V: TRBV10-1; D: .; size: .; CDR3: CASSPGSATGELFF; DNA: TGCGCCAGCAGTCCGGGTTCGGCCACCGGGGAGCTGTTTTTT
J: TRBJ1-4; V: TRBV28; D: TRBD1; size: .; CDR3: CASSSWDRGNEKLFF; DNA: TGTGCCAGCAGTTCATGGGACAGGGGAAATGAAAAACTGTTTTTT
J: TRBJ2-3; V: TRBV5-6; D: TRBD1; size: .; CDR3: CASSRDRVTQYF; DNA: TGTGCCAGCAGTCGGGACAGAGTAACGCAGTATTTT
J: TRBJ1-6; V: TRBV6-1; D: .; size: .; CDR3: CASSEALRNSPLHF; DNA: TGTGCCAGCAGTGAAGCGCTTCGGAATTCACCCCTCCACTTT
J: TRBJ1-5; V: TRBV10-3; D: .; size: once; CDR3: CAITNGFHQPQHF; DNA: TGTGCCATCACGAACGGGTTTCATCAGCCCCAGCATTTT
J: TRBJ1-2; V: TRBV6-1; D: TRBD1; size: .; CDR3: CASSDGQGPYGYTF; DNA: TGTGCCAGCAGTGACGGACAGGGACCCTATGGCTACACCTTC
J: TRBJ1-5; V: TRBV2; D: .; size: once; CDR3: CASSDRGGQPQHF; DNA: TGTGCCAGCAGTGACCGAGGGGGTCAGCCCCAGCATTTT
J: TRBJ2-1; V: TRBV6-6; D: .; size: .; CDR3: CASSYSGGEQFF; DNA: TGTGCCAGCAGTTATTCTGGAGGTGAGCAGTTCTTC
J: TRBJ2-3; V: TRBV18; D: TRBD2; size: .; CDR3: CASSPQTSGITDTQYF; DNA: TGTGCCAGCTCACCACAAACTAGCGGGATCACAGATACGCAGTATTTT
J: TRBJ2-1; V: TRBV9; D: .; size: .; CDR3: CASSVERSEQFF; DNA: TGTGCCAGCAGCGTAGAGAGGAGTGAGCAGTTCTTC
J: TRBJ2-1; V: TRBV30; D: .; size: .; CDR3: CAWSVRGTYNEQFF; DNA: TGTGCCTGGAGTGTACGAGGGACCTACAATGAGCAGTTCTTC
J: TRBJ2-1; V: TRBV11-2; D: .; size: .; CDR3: CASSRLRPRAASYNEQFF; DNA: TGTGCCAGCAGCCGCCTGCGCCCCCGAGCGGCCTCCTACAATGAGCAGTTCTTC
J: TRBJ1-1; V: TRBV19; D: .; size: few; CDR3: CASSIQVNTEAFF; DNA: TGTGCCAGTAGTATACAGGTGAACACTGAAGCTTTCTTT
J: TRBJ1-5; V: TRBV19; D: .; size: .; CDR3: CASSRSSNQPQHF; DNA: TGTGCCAGTAGCCGTAGCAGCAATCAGCCCCAGCATTTT
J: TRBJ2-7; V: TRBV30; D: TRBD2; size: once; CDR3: CAWSKGTSGNDEQYF; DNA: TGTGCCTGGAGTAAAGGCACTAGCGGGAACGACGAGCAGTACTTC
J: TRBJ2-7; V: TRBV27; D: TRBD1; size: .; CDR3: CASSLGQGASEQYF; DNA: TGTGCCAGCAGTTTGGGACAGGGGGCCAGCGAGCAGTACTTC
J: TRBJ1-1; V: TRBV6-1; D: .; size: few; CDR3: CASSEAFVGNTEAFF; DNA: TGTGCCAGCAGTGAAGCGTTCGTGGGCAACACTGAAGCTTTCTTT
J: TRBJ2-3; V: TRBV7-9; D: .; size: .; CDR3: CASSLDQWRATDTQYF; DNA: TGTGCCAGCAGCTTAGATCAGTGGAGGGCCACAGATACGCAGTATTTT